The entry below gives a single T cell receptor beta chain sequence along with its context. The antigen is not known. The CDR3 covers 13 residues. Looked up from germline, CDR1 is DFQATT and CDR2 is SNEGSKA (reference sequence). V gave up 3 bases and J gave up 0 bases, with 9 bases separating them. It was with random hexamers that 0.5 to 1 ug RNA was reverse transcribed. Across 54 Vbeta and 13 Jbeta, immunoSEQ multiplex PCR amplified TCR beta CDR3. Each CDR3 protein is one row after TCRdb ran MiXCR on the immunoSEQ multiplex PCR reads. The data contain 150,000 to 200,000 distinct CDR3 sequences, around 95% of them seen just once; the ten biggest clones take up approximately 0.089%. The source of the sample is a study of CD8 T cells in Susac syndrome. Study findings and constraints: The authors found no clonal expansion in Susac syndrome CD4+ T cell repertoires.

This TCR was recovered from a human donor with Susac syndrome. Sequenced: CD4+ T cells from PBMCs. J is TRBJ2-7 and V is TRBV20-1; D may be TRBD2 (6 bases). The CDR3 here is CSARGDFSYEQYF. The DNA of the CDR3 is TGCAGTGCTAGGGGGGACTTCTCCTACGAGCAGTACTTC.